Included here is one T cell receptor (beta chain) sequence, with context. Antigen unknown. One end of the junction does not line up with germline, which may come from a read error. The sample is drawn from a study of cytomegalovirus exposure and HLA in healthy donors. Whole-study results and caveats: Published work reported that the classifier diagnosed cytomegalovirus status with high specificity and sensitivity. Through in vitro validation, a few CMV-associated chains were shown to be specific for CMV antigens. TRBV6-2, TRBV6-3 and some other V segments were unresolvable in 87-base-pair reads. Fewer N-insertions than the roughly 670-donor mean were reportedly shown by an Asian-associated ancestry cluster in a later analysis.

The PCR used 60 Vbeta and 13 Jbeta primers. Method: immunoSEQ multiplex PCR; TCRdb's copy keeps in-frame clones and lacks some. The sample consists of over 100,000 clones, roughly 65% of them appearing once. CDR1 and CDR2 (germline): SEHNR, FQNEAQ (reference sequence). The CDR3 extends over 11 amino acids. The J gene is TRBJ2-7, the V gene TRBV7-9; 7 nucleotides agree with TRBD2. Sequencing was performed on PBMCs. The TCR sequence derives from a man in his forties in good health and CMV-seropositive. CDR3: CASSLLTGGNF. The CDR3 DNA sequence: TGTGCCAGCAGCTTATTGACGGGAGGAAACTTC.